This T cell receptor (beta chain) was captured by sequencing in a study of blood T cell repertoires in COVID-19. About the research overall: Both acute and convalescent COVID-19 samples were obtained from the United States, Italy and Spain. PBMCs, B-cell-depleted T cells, or T cells were the source of the cDNA or gDNA that made up the material.

J lost 6 bases, V lost 3 bases, and 4 bases had no gene match. CDR1 and CDR2 from the germline V gene are SGHTA and FQGNSA. The CDR3 spans 15 residues. Authors' methods: Quantification of nucleated cells was approximated via reference gene primer amplification. Assay used: immunoSEQ multiplex PCR; TCRdb lists only in-frame clones, some missing. D and trimming come from the DNA, and the V and J calls and clone size come from that table. The data contain hundreds of thousands of clones, roughly 86% of them singletons. The sequencing input was peripheral blood. The chain couples TRBV7-2 to TRBJ2-3; 12 bases fit TRBD2. This TCR derives from a woman aged 25 to 39 with acute or convalescent COVID-19. The CDR3 protein is CASSLTSGRGDTQYF. The CDR3, as DNA: TGTGCCAGCAGCTTGACTAGCGGGAGAGGGGATACGCAGTATTTT.